This entry lists 28 T cell receptor beta chains sequenced from one sample in a study of cytomegalovirus exposure and HLA in healthy donors. Profiled with immunoSEQ multiplex PCR; TCRdb holds only in-frame clones, not every one. Among about 120,000 clones, more than 70% were seen once, and the ten largest hold under 2.5%. The material sequenced was PBMCs. These receptors all stem from a young woman in good health and CMV-seronegative.

The chain links TRBV2 to TRBJ1-4, with D hard to call. The V end lost 7 bases, the J end lost 2 bases, and 11 bases lay between the germline ends. CDR1 and CDR2 from the germline V gene are SNHLY and FYNNEI. CDR3 size: 14 residues. The CDR3 DNA reads as TGTGCCAGCATAGCGGGGATGACTAATGAAAAACTGTTTTTT. Translated: CASIAGMTNEKLFF.

The chain combines TRBV5-6 with TRBJ2-3; TRBD1 might be the D (6 bases). V dropped 4 bases and J dropped 2 bases, with 11 bases sitting between them. Germline-derived CDR1 and CDR2 are SGHDT and YYEEEE. This CDR3 has 14 residues. The CDR3 DNA is TGTGCCAGCAGCGGTACAGGGTCCACAGATACGCAGTATTTT. This translates into CASSGTGSTDTQYF. The full variable domain, completed using reference TRBV5-6 and TRBJ2-3, is DAGVTQSPTHLIKTRGQQVTLRCSPKSGHDTVSWYQQALGQGPQFIFQYYEEEERQRGNFPDRFSGHQFPNYSSELNVNALLLGDSALYLCASSGTGSTDTQYFGPGTRLTVL.

This chain joins TRBV5-5 and TRBJ2-5, with 12 bases identical to TRBD2. This CDR3 comprises 16 residues. CDR1 SGHKS and CDR2 YYEKEE come from the germline V gene (reference sequence). V lost 4 bases, J lost 3 bases, and 7 bases stayed unmatched. The CDR3 sequence: CASSPGLAGPKETQYF. CDR3 coding DNA: TGTGCCAGCAGCCCTGGACTAGCGGGGCCCAAAGAGACCCAGTACTTC.

The chain recombines TRBV6-4 with TRBJ1-5, with 7 bases aligning to TRBD1. Germline CDR1 reads MRHNA; CDR2 reads SNTAGT. The CDR3 is 15 amino acids. The V and J ends lost 5 bases and 3 bases, in that order; junction bases with no gene match: 7. In nucleotides, the CDR3 is TGTGCCAGCAGTCCACAGGGGCGACCCAATCAGCCCCAGCATTTT. This codes for CASSPQGRPNQPQHF.

This clone has a handful of counts. This chain joins TRBV15 and TRBJ1-4; TRBD1 aligns across 11 bases. V dropped 0 bases and J dropped 8; count of bases not matched to a gene: 5. Germline V lookup: CDR1 LNHNV, CDR2 YYDKDF (reference sequence). The CDR3 length is 16 residues. Here the CDR3 reads CATSRDSGQGEEKLFF. The CDR3 DNA follows: TGTGCCACCAGCAGAGACTCGGGACAGGGGGAGGAAAAACTGTTTTTT.

Written as DNA, the CDR3 is TGTGCCAGCGGCCGATACGAGCAGTACTTC. As protein: CASGRYEQYF. The chain joins TRBV6-1 to TRBJ2-7; D not certain. This CDR3 comprises 10 residues. The V gene lost 8 bases and the J gene lost 4 bases, with 6 bases spanning the gap. Germline CDR1 reads MNHNS; CDR2 reads SASEGT.

The chain uses TRBV30 and TRBJ2-5; no clear D gene. CDR1 is GTSNPN, CDR2 SVGIG, per germline (reference sequence). The V and J ends lost 3 bases and 5 bases respectively, with 13 bases between them. The CDR3 runs to 13 residues. CDR3 DNA: TGTGCCTGGAGAACCGTCCCGCGGGAGACCCAGTACTTC. Residues: CAWRTVPRETQYF. Combining the CDR3 with reference TRBV30 and TRBJ2-5 gives the whole variable domain SQTIHQWPATLVQPVGSPLSLECTVEGTSNPNLYWYRQAAGRGLQLLFYSVGIGQISSEVPQNLSASRPQDRQFILSSKKLLLSDSGFYLCAWRTVPRETQYFGPGTRLLVL.

The chain joins TRBV5-5 to TRBJ2-1; D gene ambiguous. The CDR3 is 14 residues long. The germline CDR1 and CDR2 sequences are SGHKS and YYEKEE (reference sequence). The V end was cut by 0 bases, the J end by 8 bases, with 12 bases between. The CDR3 DNA reads as TGTGCCAGCAGCTTGGGATCCGGGTTCGATGAGCAGTTCTTC. It codes for CASSLGSGFDEQFF.

DNA for the CDR3: TGTGCCAGCAGCTACGCTCGAGGGAACGAGCAGTACTTC. It is translated as CASSYARGNEQYF. The chain employs TRBV11-2 and TRBJ2-7; possibly TRBD2 for D (5 bases). V lost 4 bases and J lost 5, with 12 bases in between. The V gene's germline CDR1 is SGHAT and CDR2 FQNNGV. The length of the CDR3 is 13 residues.

This chain uses TRBV6-6 with TRBJ2-5; 7 nucleotides align to TRBD2. With 4 bases clipped from V and 3 bases from J, the junction kept 2 bases outside the gene matches. CDR3 length equals 13 residues. Germline loops: CDR1 MNHNY, CDR2 SVGAGI (reference sequence). The CDR3: CASSSGTKETQYF. CDR3 DNA: TGTGCCAGCAGTTCGGGGACTAAAGAGACCCAGTACTTC.

The rearrangement links TRBV4-3 to TRBJ1-5, with TRBD1 matching over 8 bases. The V gene's germline CDR1 is LGHNA and CDR2 YSLEER. This CDR3 has 17 residues. V lost 0 bases and J lost 6; bases outside the gene matches: 10. Here the CDR3 DNA reads TGCGCCAGCAGCCAAGATATGGCCAGGGGGCGGCCTCAGCCCCAGCATTTT. Translated, it gives CASSQDMARGRPQPQHF.

The chain recombines TRBV27 with TRBJ2-7; D is perhaps TRBD1 (5 bases). Germline V CDR1 and CDR2: MNHEY, SMNVEV (reference sequence). With 4 bases removed from V and 4 bases from J, the gap between germline ends came to 11 bases. The CDR3 has 13 amino acids. The CDR3: CASSSQVGYEQYF. CDR3 coding DNA: TGTGCCAGCAGTTCACAGGTGGGGTACGAGCAGTACTTC.

The gene calls are TRBV25-1 and TRBJ1-1; tentative D call: TRBD1 (6 bases). With 2 bases removed from V and 0 bases from J, the gap between germline ends came to 10 bases. The germline gives CDR1 MGHDK, CDR2 SYGVNS. The CDR3 spans 15 residues. The CDR3 region is CASSEDRQVNTEAFF. For the CDR3, the DNA is TGTGCCAGCAGTGAAGATAGACAGGTGAACACTGAAGCTTTCTTT.

The gene calls are TRBV6-5 and TRBJ2-2, with D possibly TRBD1 on 6 matching bases. The CDR3 has 12 amino acids. Germline V lookup: CDR1 MNHEY, CDR2 SVGAGI. Trimming pared 7 bases from V and 6 bases from J, leaving 9 bases between. The CDR3 spells CASKAGAGELFF. Here the CDR3 DNA reads TGTGCCAGCAAAGCAGGGGCCGGGGAGCTGTTTTTT.

The rearrangement joins TRBV7-9 to TRBJ2-5; D ambiguous. Germline V gene data show CDR1 as SEHNR and CDR2 as FQNEAQ (reference sequence). The ends were cut back, 6 bases at V and 3 bases at J, with 5 bases in the middle. The CDR3 length is 11 residues. CDR3 loop: CASSKKETQYF. CDR3 nucleotides: TGTGCCAGCAGTAAAAAAGAGACCCAGTACTTC.

The chain uses TRBV7-8 and TRBJ1-3, with D perhaps matching TRBD1 (6 bases). The CDR3 sequence is 15 residues long. Germline CDR1 reads SGHVS; CDR2 reads FQNEAQ. Trimming pared 3 bases from V and 1 base from J, leaving 10 bases between. CDR3 in amino acids: CASSLGRGSGNTIYF. The DNA of the CDR3 is TGTGCCAGCAGCTTGGGGAGGGGGTCTGGAAACACCATATATTTT.

This clone has a single count. This chain joins TRBV28 and TRBJ2-2; 7 bases agree with TRBD1. The CDR3 length is 15 residues. The junction had 6 bases not matched to a gene; V was cut back by 5 bases and J by 3 bases. Per the germline V gene, CDR1 is MDHEN and CDR2 is SYDVKM. The CDR3 loop reads CASSRGGTYTGELFF. The DNA for the CDR3 is TGTGCCAGCAGTAGAGGGGGCACCTACACCGGGGAGCTGTTTTTT.

This clone was recorded a few times. The rearrangement uses TRBV7-9 and TRBJ2-2; perhaps TRBD1 as D (6 bases). Germline CDR1 and CDR2: SEHNR and FQNEAQ (reference sequence). V was shortened by 10 bases and J by 1 base, with 16 bases between the two germline ends. The CDR3 has 15 residues. CDR3 sequence reads: CANPDSEGNTGELFF. In DNA form, the CDR3 reads TGTGCCAACCCGGACAGTGAAGGGAACACCGGGGAGCTGTTTTTT.

This chain uses TRBV9 with TRBJ2-3; 11 nucleotides match TRBD2. Trimming removed 0 bases from V and 2 bases from J; junction bases left unmatched: 5. Germline CDR1 and CDR2: SGDLS and YYNGEE. This CDR3 spans 17 amino acids. CDR3 sequence reads: CASSVAASGGLTDTQYF. The CDR3 region has the DNA TGTGCCAGCAGCGTAGCGGCTAGCGGGGGGCTCACAGATACGCAGTATTTT.

CDR3 nucleotides: TGTGCCAGCAGCTTGACAGGGTCCTCAAGTGAGCAGTTCTTC. Its protein is CASSLTGSSSEQFF. The J gene is TRBJ2-1, the V gene TRBV13, with TRBD1 identical over 7 bases. CDR1 and CDR2 (germline): PRHDT, FYEKMQ (reference sequence). V trimming: 3 bases; J trimming: 9 bases; junction bases outside the gene matches: 8. The CDR3 consists of 14 residues.

The chain carries TRBV19 and TRBJ1-3, with 8 bases aligning to TRBD1. Germline V gene lookup returns CDR1 LNHDA and CDR2 SQIVND (reference sequence). This CDR3 has 15 amino acids. V lost 6 bases and J lost 4; bases outside the gene matches: 8. This chain's CDR3 is CASRSDRASGNTIYF. CDR3 coding DNA: TGTGCCAGTAGGTCGGACAGGGCCTCCGGAAACACCATATATTTT.

This clone has just a few counts. The rearrangement joins TRBV5-4 to TRBJ1-2; D not certain. The V gene's germline CDR1 is SGHNT and CDR2 YYREEE (reference sequence). CDR3 size: 12 residues. V lost 6 bases and J lost 6, with 12 bases in between. The CDR3 sequence is CASTAEEDGYTF. The CDR3 coding sequence is TGTGCCAGCACTGCGGAGGAGGATGGCTACACCTTC. Complete variable domain (other parts from reference TRBV5-4 and TRBJ1-2): ETGVTQSPTHLIKTRGQQVTLRCSSQSGHNTVSWYQQALGQGPQFIFQYYREEENGRGNFPPRFSGLQFPNYSSELNVNALELDDSALYLCASTAEEDGYTFGSGTRLTVV.

The chain carries TRBV27 and TRBJ1-1, with 10 bases lining up with TRBD1. CDR1 and CDR2 (germline): MNHEY, SMNVEV (reference sequence). Losses at the gene ends were 3 bases for V and 4 bases for J; bases not matched to a gene: 2. The CDR3 totals 14 residues. The CDR3 DNA reads TGTGCCAGCAGTTTGACAGGGGGCGTCACTGAAGCTTTCTTT. It yields the protein CASSLTGGVTEAFF.

The genes are TRBV4-2 and TRBJ1-2; 10 bases are a match to TRBD1. Trimming took 2 bases from V and 4 from J; bases not matched to a gene: 10. From germline, CDR1 is LGHNA and CDR2 YNFKEQ. The CDR3 runs 17 residues. For the CDR3, the DNA is TGTGCCAGCAGCCAACTACCCGGGACAGGGGACGCCTATGGCTACACCTTC. It codes for CASSQLPGTGDAYGYTF.

This clone was detected once. This chain connects TRBV11-2 to TRBJ2-5; TRBD1 matches at 8 bases. This CDR3 is 16 amino acids long. From germline, CDR1 is SGHAT and CDR2 FQNNGV. V trimming: 5 bases; J trimming: 4 bases; junction bases outside the gene matches: 12. In DNA form, the CDR3 reads TGTGCCAGCAGCGTCATCCAGGGGGCGCGTCGAGAGACCCAGTACTTC. Its translation is CASSVIQGARRETQYF.

This clone was detected once. Written as DNA, the CDR3 is TGTGCCAGCAGTGAATATGGCAATCAGCCCCAGCATTTT. Its translation is CASSEYGNQPQHF. This chain joins TRBV6-1 and TRBJ1-5; no clear D. The V and J ends lost 2 bases and 2 bases respectively, with 4 bases between them. The CDR3 is 13 residues long. Germline CDR1 is MNHNS and CDR2 is SASEGT.

V usage is TRBV5-6 and J usage is TRBJ2-2, with 7 bases matching TRBD1. Losses at the gene ends were 0 bases for V and 2 bases for J; bases not matched to a gene: 13. The CDR3 runs 19 residues. Germline values: CDR1 SGHDT, CDR2 YYEEEE. The CDR3 DNA reads as TGTGCCAGCAGCTTGGCCCATTACAGGGGCCTGACAAACACCGGGGAGCTGTTTTTT. It translates to CASSLAHYRGLTNTGELFF. The entire variable domain, with the rest obtained from reference TRBV5-6 and TRBJ2-2, is as follows: DAGVTQSPTHLIKTRGQQVTLRCSPKSGHDTVSWYQQALGQGPQFIFQYYEEEERQRGNFPDRFSGHQFPNYSSELNVNALLLGDSALYLCASSLAHYRGLTNTGELFFGEGSRLTVL.

The chain joins TRBV5-1 to TRBJ2-1; no clear D. Germline V gene sequence: CDR1 SGHRS, CDR2 YFSETQ. The CDR3 runs to 14 residues. Trimming pared 0 bases from V and 2 bases from J, leaving 6 bases between. The CDR3: CASSLDTTYNEQFF. Written as DNA, the CDR3 is TGCGCCAGCAGCTTGGACACGACCTACAATGAGCAGTTCTTC.